A selection of T cell receptor beta chains follows, all from one sample in a study of T-cell reconstitution after alpha-beta-depleted transplantation in children. MiXCR, applied by TCRdb to the PCR reads, yields one record per CDR3 protein. The sample lists 450,000 to 700,000 distinct CDR3 sequences, roughly a quarter occurring once. The sample here was PBMCs, taken before TCRalphabeta/CD19-depleted stem cell transplant. These receptors all come from a boy in the first two years of life with Wiskott-Aldrich syndrome, due to receive a stem cell transplant. CDR3s include the opening cysteine and the closing phenylalanine or tryptophan. A D gene is named only where the DNA matches it firmly. Clone sizes are given selectively: once, few, many, or a class where the clone is expanded.

size,J,D,V,DNA,CDR3
few,TRBJ1-3,-,TRBV3-1,TGTGCCAGCAGCCAGGCCTCATCTGGAAACACCATATATTTT,CASSQASSGNTIYF
few,TRBJ2-4,-,TRBV12-3/TRBV12-4,TGTGCCAGCGGCTGGGGGGCTGGCAAAAACATTCAGTACTTC,CASGWGAGKNIQYF
few,TRBJ2-3,-,TRBV28,TGTGCCAGCAAACTAGGGACAGATACGCAGTATTTT,CASKLGTDTQYF
few,TRBJ2-1,TRBD2,TRBV18,TGTGCCAGCTCCGAAAAATGGACTAGCGGCTACAATGAGCAGTTCTTC,CASSEKWTSGYNEQFF
-,TRBJ2-7,TRBD2,TRBV27,TGTGCCAGCAGGCGTACTAGCGGGACCTACGAGCAGTACTTC,CASRRTSGTYEQYF
-,TRBJ2-1,-,TRBV12-3/TRBV12-4,TGTGCCAGCACCACAGACAGCTACAATGAGCAGTTCTTC,CASTTDSYNEQFF
-,TRBJ2-6,TRBD2,TRBV12-3/TRBV12-4,TGTGCCAGCAGTTTCTGGCCTAGCGGGGTCTCTGGGGCCAACGTCCTGACTTTC,CASSFWPSGVSGANVLTF
-,TRBJ2-1,-,TRBV5-1,TGCGCCAGCAGCTTGGGGGGGCCAAATGAGCAGTTCTTC,CASSLGGPNEQFF
-,TRBJ2-7,TRBD2,TRBV5-1,TGCGCCAGCAGCTGGCAAATAGCGGGAGTTTACGAGCAGTACTTC,CASSWQIAGVYEQYF
-,TRBJ1-5,TRBD1,TRBV18,TGTGCCAGCTCGAGGGACAGGCGCAATCAGCCCCAGCATTTT,CASSRDRRNQPQHF
-,TRBJ2-7,-,TRBV5-1,TGCGCCAGCAGCTTAGTACGGAACTACGAGCAGTACTTC,CASSLVRNYEQYF
-,TRBJ2-1,-,TRBV12-3/TRBV12-4,TGTGCCAGCAGTTTATTTTCCAATGAGCAGTTCTTC,CASSLFSNEQFF
-,TRBJ2-1,TRBD2,TRBV5-1,TGCGCCAGCAGCAGAAGTAGCGGGCGGGATACGAGTGAGCAGTTCTTC,CASSRSSGRDTSEQFF